This T cell receptor (beta chain) was profiled in a study of early T cells in non-severe SARS-CoV-2 infection. Study results and caveats: Matching against VDJdb likely underestimated virus-specific expansions, favoring anti-spike CD8.

TCRdb re-called the 5' RACE reads through MiXCR, storing one row per CDR3 protein. This table holds 98,000 or so distinct CDR3 sequences, about an eighth found once. Of note for this clonotype: Its antigen is still unknown.

Trimming pared 3 bases from V and 6 bases from J, leaving 18 bases between. Germline V gene data show CDR1 as LNHDA and CDR2 as SQIVND (reference sequence). This CDR3 contains 15 residues. The sequenced sample consisted of whole blood. The receptor's source is an adult who was a healthcare worker with PCR-confirmed SARS-CoV-2 infection or an uninfected control (not recorded which). The chain combines TRBV19 with TRBJ2-7; D is tentatively TRBD1 or TRBD2 (6 bases each). In DNA form, the CDR3 reads TGTGCCAGTAGTATGGGACACCCAAGGGACTTCGAGCAGTACTTC. It encodes CASSMGHPRDFEQYF.